Following are 4 T cell receptor beta chains from one sample sequenced in a study of OX40 agonist ivuxolimab in advanced cancers. The protocol was immunoSEQ multiplex PCR, while the TCRdb copy is restricted to in-frame clones and leaves out a portion. Among about 37,000 clones listed, roughly 90% were seen once. The starting material was CD4+ or CD8+ T cells sorted from blood, obtained in a trial of the OX40 agonist ivuxolimab. These TCRs come from an adult with an advanced solid tumor such as melanoma, head and neck, liver or kidney cancer.

The chain combines TRBV18 with TRBJ2-5; D is undetermined. CDR3 length: 11 residues. With 5 bases removed from V and 2 bases from J, the gap between germline ends came to 3 bases. The germline gives CDR1 KGHSH, CDR2 LQKENI. In DNA form, the CDR3 reads TGTGCCAGCTCAAGGCAAGAGACCCAGTACTTC. Its translation: CASSRQETQYF.

The rearrangement links TRBV18 to TRBJ1-2, with 9 positions matching TRBD1. The V gene's germline CDR1 is KGHSH and CDR2 LQKENI. CDR3 length equals 15 residues. Trimming at V came to 3 bases and at J to 4 bases, leaving 6 bases not matched to a gene. The CDR3 DNA sequence: TGTGCCAGCTCACCGGACAGGGGCAATCCCTATGGCTACACCTTC. It translates to CASSPDRGNPYGYTF.

The chain combines TRBV18 with TRBJ2-7, with D tentatively TRBD1 (7 bases). V was shortened by 3 bases and J by 4 bases, with 10 bases between the two germline ends. From germline, CDR1 is KGHSH and CDR2 LQKENI. The CDR3 extends over 13 amino acids. This CDR3 reads CASSPAGGYEQYF. The CDR3 bases are TGTGCCAGCTCACCCGCAGGGGGGTACGAGCAGTACTTC.

The rearrangement joins TRBV11-2 to TRBJ1-5, with a weak D call TRBD1 (6 bases). The CDR3 contains 15 residues. Germline V gene data show CDR1 as SGHAT and CDR2 as FQNNGV. V lost 0 bases and J lost 6, with 12 bases in between. CDR3 protein: CASSLDPGGPQPQHF. The DNA for the CDR3 is TGTGCCAGCAGCTTAGACCCCGGGGGGCCTCAGCCCCAGCATTTT.